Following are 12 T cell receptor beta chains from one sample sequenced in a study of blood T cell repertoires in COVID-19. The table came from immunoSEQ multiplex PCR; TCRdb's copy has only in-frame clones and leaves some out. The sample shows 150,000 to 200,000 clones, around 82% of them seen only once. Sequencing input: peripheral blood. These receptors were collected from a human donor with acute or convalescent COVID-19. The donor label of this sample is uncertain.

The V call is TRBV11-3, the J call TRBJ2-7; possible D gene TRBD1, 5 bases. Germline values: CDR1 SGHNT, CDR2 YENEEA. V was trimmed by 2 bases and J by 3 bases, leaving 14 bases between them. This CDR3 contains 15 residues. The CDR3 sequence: CASSLKGYGVYEQYF. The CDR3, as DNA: TGTGCCAGCAGCTTAAAGGGGTATGGGGTCTACGAGCAGTACTTC. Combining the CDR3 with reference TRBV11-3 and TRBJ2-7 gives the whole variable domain EAGVVQSPRYKIIEKKQPVAFWCNPISGHNTLYWYLQNLGQGPELLIRYENEEAVDDSQLPKDRFSAERLKGVDSTLKIQPAELGDSAVYLCASSLKGYGVYEQYFGPGTRLTVT.

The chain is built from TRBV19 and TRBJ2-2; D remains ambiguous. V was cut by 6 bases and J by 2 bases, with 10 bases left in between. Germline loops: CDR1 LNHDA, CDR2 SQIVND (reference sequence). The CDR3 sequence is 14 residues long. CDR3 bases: TGTGCCAGTAGAAACAGTGGTAACACCGGGGAGCTGTTTTTT. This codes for CASRNSGNTGELFF.

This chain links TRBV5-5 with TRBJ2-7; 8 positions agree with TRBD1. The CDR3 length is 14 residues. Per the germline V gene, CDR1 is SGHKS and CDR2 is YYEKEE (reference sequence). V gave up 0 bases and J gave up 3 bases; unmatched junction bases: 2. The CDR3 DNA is TGTGCCAGCAGCTTGGACAGGGGGTACTACGAGCAGTACTTC. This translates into CASSLDRGYYEQYF.

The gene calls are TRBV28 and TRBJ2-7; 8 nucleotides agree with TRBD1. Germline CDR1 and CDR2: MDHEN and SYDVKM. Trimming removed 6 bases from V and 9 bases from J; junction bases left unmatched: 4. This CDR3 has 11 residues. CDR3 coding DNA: TGTGCCAGCAGCCGGGGGACAGGGCAGTACTTC. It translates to CASSRGTGQYF.

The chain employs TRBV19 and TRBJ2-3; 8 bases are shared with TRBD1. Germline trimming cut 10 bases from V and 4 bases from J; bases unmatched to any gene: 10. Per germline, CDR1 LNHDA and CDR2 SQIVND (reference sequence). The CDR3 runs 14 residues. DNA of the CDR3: TGTGCCACCTCTTGGACAGGGAAGGCAGATACGCAGTATTTT. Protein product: CATSWTGKADTQYF.

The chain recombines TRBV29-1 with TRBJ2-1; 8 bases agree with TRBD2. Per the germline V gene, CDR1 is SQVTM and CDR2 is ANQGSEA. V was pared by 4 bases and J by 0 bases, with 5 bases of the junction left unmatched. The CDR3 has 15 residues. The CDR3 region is CSVGLAGLSYNEQFF. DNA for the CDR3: TGCAGCGTTGGCCTAGCGGGCCTCTCCTACAATGAGCAGTTCTTC.

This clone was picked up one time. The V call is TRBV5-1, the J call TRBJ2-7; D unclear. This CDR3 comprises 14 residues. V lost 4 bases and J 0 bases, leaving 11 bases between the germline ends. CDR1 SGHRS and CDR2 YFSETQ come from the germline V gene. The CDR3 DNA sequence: TGCGCCAGCAGCCTCTCCATAGTCTCCTACGAGCAGTACTTC. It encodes CASSLSIVSYEQYF.

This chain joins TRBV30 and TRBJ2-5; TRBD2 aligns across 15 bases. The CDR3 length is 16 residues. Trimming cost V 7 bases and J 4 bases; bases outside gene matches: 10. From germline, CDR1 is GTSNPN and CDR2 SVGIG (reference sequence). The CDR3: CASTRTSGRAVETQYF. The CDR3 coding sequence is TGTGCCTCGACCCGGACTAGCGGGAGGGCCGTAGAGACCCAGTACTTC.

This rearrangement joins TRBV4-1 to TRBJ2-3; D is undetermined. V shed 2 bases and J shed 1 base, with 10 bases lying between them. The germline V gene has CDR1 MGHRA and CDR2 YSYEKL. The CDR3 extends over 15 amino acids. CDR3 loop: CASSQSPARTDTQYF. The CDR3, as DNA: TGCGCCAGCAGCCAAAGCCCTGCCCGCACAGATACGCAGTATTTT.

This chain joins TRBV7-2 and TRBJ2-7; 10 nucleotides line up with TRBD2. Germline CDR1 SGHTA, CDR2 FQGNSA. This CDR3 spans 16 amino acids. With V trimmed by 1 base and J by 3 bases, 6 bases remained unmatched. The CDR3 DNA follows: TGTGCCAGCAGCTTAGTTGGACTAGCGGCTAACTACGAGCAGTACTTC. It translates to CASSLVGLAANYEQYF.

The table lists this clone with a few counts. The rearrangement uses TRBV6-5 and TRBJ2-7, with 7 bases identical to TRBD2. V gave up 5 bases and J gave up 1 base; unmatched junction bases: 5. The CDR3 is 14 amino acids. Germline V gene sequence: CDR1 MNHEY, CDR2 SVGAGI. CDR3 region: CASSPRTSSYEQYF. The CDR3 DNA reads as TGTGCCAGCAGTCCCCGGACTAGTTCCTACGAGCAGTACTTC.

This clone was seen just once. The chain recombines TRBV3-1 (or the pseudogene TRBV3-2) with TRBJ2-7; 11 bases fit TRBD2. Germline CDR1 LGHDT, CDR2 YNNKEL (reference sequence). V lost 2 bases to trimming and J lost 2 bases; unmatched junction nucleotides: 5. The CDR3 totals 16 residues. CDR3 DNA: TGTGCCAGCAGCCAACCCGGGACTAGCGGCACCTACGAGCAGTACTTC. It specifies CASSQPGTSGTYEQYF.